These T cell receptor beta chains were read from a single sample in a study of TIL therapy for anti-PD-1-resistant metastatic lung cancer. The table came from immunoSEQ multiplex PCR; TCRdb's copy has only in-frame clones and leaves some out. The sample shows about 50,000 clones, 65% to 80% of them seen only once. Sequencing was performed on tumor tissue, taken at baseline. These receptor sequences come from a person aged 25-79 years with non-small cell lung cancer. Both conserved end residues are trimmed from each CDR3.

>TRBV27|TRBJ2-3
ASSLVHAEAQY
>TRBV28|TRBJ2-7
ASSLSGGPYEQY
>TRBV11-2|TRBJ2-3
ASSPWTSVGTQY
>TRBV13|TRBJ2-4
ASSLNAISGSNAKNIQY
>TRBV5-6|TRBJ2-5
ASSLGGLVVQETQY
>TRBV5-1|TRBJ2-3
ASSLQSTDTQY
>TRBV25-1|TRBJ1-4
ASSDPGGREKLF
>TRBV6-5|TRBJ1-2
ASSDTGLVGYT
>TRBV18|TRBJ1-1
ASSPVTTEAF
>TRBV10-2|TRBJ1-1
ASSEGLMHTEAF
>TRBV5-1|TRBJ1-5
ASSLTPGSNQPQH
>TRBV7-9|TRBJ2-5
ASSSYSSGETQY
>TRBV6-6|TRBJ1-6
ASTSTGQTGSPLH
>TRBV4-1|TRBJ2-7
ASSLSGQGSARGDWEQY
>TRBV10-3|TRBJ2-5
ATGRSGLGETQY
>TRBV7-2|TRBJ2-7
ASSAGTSSGSEQY
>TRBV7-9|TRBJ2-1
ASSFWLAGEGEQF
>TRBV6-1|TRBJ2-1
ASSASGGGYNEQF
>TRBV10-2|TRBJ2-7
ASSDRAREYEQY
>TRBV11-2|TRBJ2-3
ASSLGPVDTQY
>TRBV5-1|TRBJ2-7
ASSYRTRVKSYEQY
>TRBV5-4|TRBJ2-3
ASSTGTSGSTDTQY
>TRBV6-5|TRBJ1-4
ASSYRQVNEKLF